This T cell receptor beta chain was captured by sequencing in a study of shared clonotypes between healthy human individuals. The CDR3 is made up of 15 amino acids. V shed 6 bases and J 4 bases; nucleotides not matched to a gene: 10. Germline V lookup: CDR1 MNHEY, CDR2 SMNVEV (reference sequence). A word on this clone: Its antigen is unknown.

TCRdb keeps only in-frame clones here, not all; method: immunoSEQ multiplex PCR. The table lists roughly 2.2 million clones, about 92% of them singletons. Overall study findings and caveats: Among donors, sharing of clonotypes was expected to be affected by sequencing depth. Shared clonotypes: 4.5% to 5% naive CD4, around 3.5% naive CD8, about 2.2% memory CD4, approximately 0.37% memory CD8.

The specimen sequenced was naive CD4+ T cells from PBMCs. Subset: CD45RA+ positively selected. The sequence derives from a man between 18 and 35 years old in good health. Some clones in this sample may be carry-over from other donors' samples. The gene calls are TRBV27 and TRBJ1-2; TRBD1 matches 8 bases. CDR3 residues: CASRSRGQGGYGYTF. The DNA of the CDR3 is TGTGCCAGCAGATCCCGAGGACAGGGTGGCTATGGCTACACCTTC.